A single sample is the source of the 3 T cell receptor beta chains below, sequenced in a study of patients and donors after allogeneic stem cell transplantation. TCRdb independently ran MiXCR on the RT-PCR reads; one entry per CDR3 protein. Of over 400,000 distinct CDR3 sequences in the sample, more than 15% were seen once. The specimen was blood, either unsorted or a sorted T cell fraction (not recorded which). These receptors all stem from a human donor who was either an allogeneic HSCT recipient or a stem cell or donor lymphocyte infusion donor (not recorded which). It is not recorded whose cells these are; they may come from a transplant donor.

This chain connects TRBV9 to TRBJ2-1, with TRBD1 as a possible D gene (6 bases). The ends were cut back, 4 bases at V and 7 bases at J, with 15 bases in the middle. Germline CDR1 SGDLS, CDR2 YYNGEE. The CDR3 sequence is 14 residues long. The CDR3 DNA is TGTGCCAGCAGCCCCCGGACAGTATTGAATGAGCAGTTCTTC. It is translated as CASSPRTVLNEQFF.

Ten or more counts support this clonotype. The V call is TRBV12-3 or TRBV12-4, the J call TRBJ2-2; a weak D match, TRBD2 (5 bases). V lost 3 bases and J lost 4, with 15 bases in between. The CDR3 length is 16 residues. CDR3 DNA sequence: TGTGCCAGCAGTTTTTACCCTCGGGCGGGCACCGGGGAGCTGTTTTTT. It codes for CASSFYPRAGTGELFF.

The chain carries TRBV3-1 and TRBJ2-3, with 8 bases that match TRBD2. This CDR3 comprises 14 residues. Losses at the gene ends were 8 bases for V and 2 bases for J; bases not matched to a gene: 6. Germline V gene data show CDR1 as LGHDT and CDR2 as YNNKEL (reference sequence). The CDR3 region has the DNA TGTGCCAGCCGGCCAGCGGGAGTCACAGATACGCAGTATTTT. Translating it yields CASRPAGVTDTQYF.